These 18 T cell receptor beta chains were sequenced from one sample in a study of response to subunit inactivated influenza vaccine. Using its own MiXCR run on the RT-PCR reads, TCRdb lists one record per CDR3 protein. The sample has fewer than 800,000 distinct CDR3 sequences, 15% to 17% seen once. The material was PBMCs from blood, obtained 11 to 12 days after vaccination. The source of these receptors is a man aged 45-65 years who received an inactivated influenza vaccine.

This clonotype has ten or more counts. The genes are TRBV5-1 and TRBJ2-2; TRBD1 aligns across 7 bases. Trimming cost V 3 bases and J 5 bases; bases outside gene matches: 7. CDR3 length: 15 amino acids. Germline V gene lookup returns CDR1 SGHRS and CDR2 YFSETQ. DNA for the CDR3: TGCGCCAGCAGCTGGGGACAGATCCCTACCGGGGAGCTGTTTTTT. Translating gives CASSWGQIPTGELFF.

The chain combines TRBV28 with TRBJ2-7; 7 nucleotides line up with TRBD1. With 1 base clipped from V and 0 bases from J, the junction kept 3 bases outside the gene matches. Germline loops: CDR1 MDHEN, CDR2 SYDVKM. There are 15 residues in the CDR3. As DNA, the CDR3 is TGTGCCAGCAGTTTATCCGGGACAGACTCCTACGAGCAGTACTTC. Its translation is CASSLSGTDSYEQYF.

This clonotype was seen a handful of times. The chain links TRBV20-1 to TRBJ2-7; D remains unclear. This CDR3 comprises 13 residues. Looked up from germline, CDR1 is DFQATT and CDR2 is SNEGSKA (reference sequence). The ends were cut back, 3 bases at V and 9 bases at J, with 18 bases in the middle. The CDR3 reads CSARAPGGRAQYF. For the CDR3, the DNA is TGCAGTGCTAGGGCCCCTGGTGGACGGGCGCAGTACTTC.

The rearrangement links TRBV24-1 to TRBJ2-2; TRBD1 agrees at 11 bases. Per germline, CDR1 KGHDR and CDR2 SFDVKD. V shed 3 bases, J shed 4 bases, and the junction held 9 bases outside the gene matches. This CDR3 comprises 18 residues. CDR3 sequence: CATSDPSGTGGFTGELFF. The DNA of the CDR3 is TGTGCCACCAGTGATCCTTCCGGGACAGGGGGTTTCACCGGGGAGCTGTTTTTT.

The V call is TRBV20-1, the J call TRBJ2-2; 9 nucleotides align to TRBD2. The junction had 11 bases not matched to a gene; V was cut back by 5 bases and J by 7 bases. Germline V gene lookup returns CDR1 DFQATT and CDR2 SNEGSKA (reference sequence). The CDR3 is 15 amino acids. This chain's CDR3 is CSAPAARGGIGELFF. The CDR3 nucleotides are TGCAGTGCTCCTGCGGCGCGGGGGGGAATCGGGGAGCTGTTTTTT.

V gene TRBV11-2 combines with J gene TRBJ2-1; maybe TRBD1 (5 bases). In germline, CDR1 is SGHAT, CDR2 FQNNGV. This CDR3 has 15 residues. Trimming shortened V by 2 bases and J by 4 bases, and 12 bases separated the two germline ends. DNA for the CDR3: TGTGCCAGCAGCTTAATCGACAGTATTTACAATGAGCAGTTCTTC. Protein sequence: CASSLIDSIYNEQFF.

This clonotype was picked up a small number of times. V gene TRBV20-1 combines with J gene TRBJ2-3; D possibly corresponds to TRBD1 (5 bases). V was cut by 1 base and J by 4 bases, with 12 bases left in between. Germline CDR1 reads DFQATT; CDR2 reads SNEGSKA (reference sequence). The CDR3 sequence is 14 residues long. As DNA, the CDR3 is TGCAGTGCTAGAGTGGTAGGGGTGGCAGATACGCAGTATTTT. Protein sequence: CSARVVGVADTQYF.

This clonotype occurred a few times. V and J are TRBV12-3 or TRBV12-4 and TRBJ2-7; D may be TRBD2 (5 bases). CDR3 size: 14 residues. V dropped 2 bases and J dropped 6 bases, with 14 bases sitting between them. The CDR3 DNA reads TGTGCCAGCAGTTTAAATCCCTCGGGGAGCGAGCAGTACTTC. Its protein is CASSLNPSGSEQYF.

The chain recombines TRBV7-6 with TRBJ2-2; tentatively, D is TRBD1 (5 bases). Germline V gene sequence: CDR1 SGHVS, CDR2 FNYEAQ. V was trimmed by 2 bases and J by 1 base, leaving 20 bases between them. The CDR3 contains 19 residues. The CDR3 loop reads CASSLPPWGTRENTGELFF. In nucleotides, the CDR3 is TGTGCCAGCAGCTTACCCCCCTGGGGAACCAGGGAGAACACCGGGGAGCTGTTTTTT.

The chain combines TRBV10-3 with TRBJ2-7, with D perhaps TRBD1 (7 bases). With 6 bases removed from V and 3 bases from J, the gap between germline ends came to 21 bases. This CDR3 region has 16 residues. Germline V gene lookup returns CDR1 ENHRY and CDR2 SYGVKD. CDR3 in DNA: TGTGCCATCAGGAGCGGAGGGACGACAGGGAGCTACGAGCAGTACTTC. Its protein is CAIRSGGTTGSYEQYF.

This chain links TRBV12-3 or TRBV12-4 with TRBJ2-5, with TRBD2 matching 8 bases. The V segment lost 5 bases and the J segment 4 bases; nucleotides outside the gene matches: 9. This CDR3 has 15 residues. CDR3 region: CASSVGLGVRETQYF. The DNA for the CDR3 is TGTGCCAGCAGTGTGGGACTAGGAGTTCGAGAGACCCAGTACTTC.

A note on this clonotype: This clone may be a read error of a much larger clone one base away. The CDR3 protein is CASSFRDSNNEQFF. The CDR3, as DNA: TGCGCCAGCAGCTTCCGGGACAGCAACAATGAGCAGTTCTTC. This chain links TRBV5-1 with TRBJ2-1; 7 bases agree with TRBD1. V dropped 2 bases and J dropped 5; count of bases not matched to a gene: 4. The germline V gene has CDR1 SGHRS and CDR2 YFSETQ. The CDR3 loop spans 14 amino acids.

This clonotype was counted many times. The chain employs TRBV12-3 or TRBV12-4 and TRBJ2-7; the D is unclear. The CDR3 runs 15 residues. Trimming removed 0 bases at V and 6 bases at J, with 15 bases between. The CDR3 reads CASSLAVDAVAEQYF. The CDR3 DNA reads TGTGCCAGCAGTTTAGCTGTCGACGCCGTAGCCGAGCAGTACTTC.

This clonotype was detected a few times. The V and J genes are TRBV4-3 and TRBJ2-7, with unresolved D. The V end was cut by 1 base, the J end by 3 bases, with 7 bases between. The CDR3 has 13 residues. Looked up from germline, CDR1 is LGHNA and CDR2 is YSLEER. This CDR3 is CASSQGPIYEQYF. The CDR3 DNA reads TGCGCCAGCAGCCAAGGACCGATCTACGAGCAGTACTTC.

This clonotype is medium-sized (0.01 to 0.1%) within its sample. The chain links TRBV12-3 or TRBV12-4 to TRBJ2-5, with D tentatively TRBD1 (6 bases). The V end lost 3 bases, the J end lost 5 bases, and 16 bases lay between the germline ends. This CDR3 comprises 15 residues. The CDR3 coding sequence is TGTGCCAGCAGTTTTGCGGTGGGCCAGGGGGAGACCCAGTACTTC. Amino acid sequence: CASSFAVGQGETQYF.

In its sample, this clonotype was seen a few times. This chain links TRBV9 with TRBJ2-5, with D tentatively TRBD2 (6 bases). Germline CDR1 is SGDLS and CDR2 is YYNGEE. Trimming left V 0 bases short and J 1 base short, with 13 bases between. CDR3 length equals 16 residues. The CDR3 protein is CASSVGVGGLQETQYF. Written as DNA, the CDR3 is TGTGCCAGCAGCGTAGGGGTGGGAGGCCTCCAAGAGACCCAGTACTTC.

This clonotype turned up a few times. The gene calls are TRBV4-3 and TRBJ2-1; 8 bases align to TRBD2. Germline CDR1 LGHNA, CDR2 YSLEER. The CDR3 contains 17 residues. With V trimmed by 0 bases and J by 9 bases, 13 bases remained unmatched. The chain's CDR3 is CASSQDGAGGFSAEQFF. For the CDR3, the DNA is TGCGCCAGCAGCCAAGACGGTGCGGGAGGTTTTTCGGCTGAGCAGTTCTTC.

This clonotype was seen only a few times. The V gene is TRBV11-1, the J gene TRBJ2-7; 8 positions agree with TRBD1. Germline V lookup: CDR1 SGHAT, CDR2 FQDESV (reference sequence). The CDR3 consists of 18 residues. V shed 1 base and J 5 bases; nucleotides not matched to a gene: 16. CDR3 in DNA: TGTGCCAGCAGCTTAGGGTCTTCGGGACAGGACACGGGCGACGAGCAGTACTTC. Translation gives CASSLGSSGQDTGDEQYF.